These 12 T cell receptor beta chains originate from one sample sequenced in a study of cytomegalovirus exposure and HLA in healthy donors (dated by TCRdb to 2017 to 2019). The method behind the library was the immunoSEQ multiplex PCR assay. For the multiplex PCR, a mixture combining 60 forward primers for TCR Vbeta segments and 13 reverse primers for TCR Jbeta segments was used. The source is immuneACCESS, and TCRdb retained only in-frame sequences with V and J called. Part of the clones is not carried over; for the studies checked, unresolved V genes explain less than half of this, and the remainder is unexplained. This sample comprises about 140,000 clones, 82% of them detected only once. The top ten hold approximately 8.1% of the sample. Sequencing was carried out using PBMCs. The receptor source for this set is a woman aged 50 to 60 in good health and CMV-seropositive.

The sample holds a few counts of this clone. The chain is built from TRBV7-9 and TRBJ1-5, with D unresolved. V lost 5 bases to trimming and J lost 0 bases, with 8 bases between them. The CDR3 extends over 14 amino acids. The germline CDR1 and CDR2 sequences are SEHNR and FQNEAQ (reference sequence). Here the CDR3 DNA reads TGTGCCAGCAGCACGGGTGGTAGCAATCAGCCCCAGCATTTT. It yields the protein CASSTGGSNQPQHF.

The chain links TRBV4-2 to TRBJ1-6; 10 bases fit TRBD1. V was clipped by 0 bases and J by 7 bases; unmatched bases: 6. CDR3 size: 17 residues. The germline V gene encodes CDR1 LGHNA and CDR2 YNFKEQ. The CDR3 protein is CASSQDWPGQGNSPLHF. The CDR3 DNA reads TGTGCCAGCAGCCAAGATTGGCCGGGACAGGGGAATTCACCCCTCCACTTT.

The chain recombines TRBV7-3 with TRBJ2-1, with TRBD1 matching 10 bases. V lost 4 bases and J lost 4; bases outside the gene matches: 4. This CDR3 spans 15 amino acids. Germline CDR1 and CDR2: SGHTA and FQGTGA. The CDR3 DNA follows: TGTGCCAGCAGCTCCGGGACAGGGGCTTACAATGAGCAGTTCTTC. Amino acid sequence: CASSSGTGAYNEQFF.

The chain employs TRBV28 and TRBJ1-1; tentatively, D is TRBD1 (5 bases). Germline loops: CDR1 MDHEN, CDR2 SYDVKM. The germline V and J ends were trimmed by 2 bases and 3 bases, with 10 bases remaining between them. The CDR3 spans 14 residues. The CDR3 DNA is TGTGCCAGCAGTTTAGGTTGGGGGGACACTGAAGCTTTCTTT. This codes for CASSLGWGDTEAFF.

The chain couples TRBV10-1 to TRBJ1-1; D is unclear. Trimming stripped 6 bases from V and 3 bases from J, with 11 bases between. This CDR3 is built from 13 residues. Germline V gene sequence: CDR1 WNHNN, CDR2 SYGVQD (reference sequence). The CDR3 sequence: CASRVPPDTEAFF. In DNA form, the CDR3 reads TGCGCCAGCAGGGTACCACCGGACACTGAAGCTTTCTTT.

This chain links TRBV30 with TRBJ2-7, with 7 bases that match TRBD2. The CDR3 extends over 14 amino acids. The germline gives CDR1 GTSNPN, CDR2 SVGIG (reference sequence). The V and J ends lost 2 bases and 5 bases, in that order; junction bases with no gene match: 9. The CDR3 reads CAWSSGGSRNEQYF. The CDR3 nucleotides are TGTGCCTGGAGTTCTGGCGGGAGCCGAAACGAGCAGTACTTC.

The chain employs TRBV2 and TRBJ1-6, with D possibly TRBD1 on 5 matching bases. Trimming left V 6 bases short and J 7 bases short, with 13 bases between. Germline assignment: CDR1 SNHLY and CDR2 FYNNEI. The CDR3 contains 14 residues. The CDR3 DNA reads TGTGCCAGCAGCTCCAGGGTGGGCAATTCACCCCTCCACTTT. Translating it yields CASSSRVGNSPLHF.

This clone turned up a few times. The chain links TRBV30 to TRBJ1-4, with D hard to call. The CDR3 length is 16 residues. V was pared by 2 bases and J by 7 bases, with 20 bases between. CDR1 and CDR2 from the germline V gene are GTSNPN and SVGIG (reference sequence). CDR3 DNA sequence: TGTGCCTGGAGTACCGGTACGTCACCGTCGGGTGAAAAACTGTTTTTT. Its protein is CAWSTGTSPSGEKLFF.

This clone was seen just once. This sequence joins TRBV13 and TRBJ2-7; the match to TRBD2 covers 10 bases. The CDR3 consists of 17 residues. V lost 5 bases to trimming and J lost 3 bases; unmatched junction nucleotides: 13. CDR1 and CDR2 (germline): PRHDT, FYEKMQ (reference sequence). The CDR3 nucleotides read TGTGCCAGCAGCCGCAGACTAGCGGGCGGGCTCCACTACGAGCAGTACTTC. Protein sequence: CASSRRLAGGLHYEQYF.

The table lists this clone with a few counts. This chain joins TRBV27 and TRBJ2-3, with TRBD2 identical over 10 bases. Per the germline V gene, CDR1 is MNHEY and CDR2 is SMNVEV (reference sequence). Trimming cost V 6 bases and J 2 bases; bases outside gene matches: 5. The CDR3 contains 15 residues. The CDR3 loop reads CASSTLAGNTDTQYF. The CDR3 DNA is TGTGCCAGCAGCACACTAGCGGGGAACACAGATACGCAGTATTTT.

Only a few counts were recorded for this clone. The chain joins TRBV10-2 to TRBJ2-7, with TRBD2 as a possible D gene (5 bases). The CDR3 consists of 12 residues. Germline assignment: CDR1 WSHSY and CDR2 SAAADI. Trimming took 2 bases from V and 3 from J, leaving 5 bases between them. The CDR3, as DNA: TGCGCCAGCAGTGAGGACTACTACGAGCAGTACTTC. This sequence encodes CASSEDYYEQYF.

The CDR3 here is CASRGLAVQETQYF. The CDR3 region has the DNA TGTGCCAGCAGGGGACTAGCGGTACAAGAGACCCAGTACTTC. This chain connects TRBV6-6 to TRBJ2-5; TRBD2 aligns across 11 bases. J lost 2 bases, V lost 6 bases, and 2 bases had no gene match. The V gene's germline CDR1 is MNHNY and CDR2 SVGAGI (reference sequence). The CDR3 has 14 amino acids.